Listed below are T cell receptor beta chains from one sample, sequenced in a study of monozygotic twins with inflammatory bowel disease. TCRdb re-called the 5' RACE reads, yielding one record per CDR3 amino acid sequence without DNA. This sample's clone table lists some 160,000 distinct CDR3 sequences. Sequencing was done on a sample of blood. The source of these receptors is a human donor with ulcerative colitis or Crohn's disease, or a healthy co-twin of an affected twin (not recorded which). Both conserved end residues are part of each CDR3.

J gene,V gene,CDR3 protein
TRBJ1-2,TRBV2,CASSVDRANYGYTF
TRBJ1-1,TRBV7-2,CASGTGWGNTEAFF
TRBJ1-3,TRBV7-9,CASSASGNTIYF
TRBJ2-6,TRBV11-2,CASSLWTGVFSGANVLTF
TRBJ2-7,TRBV20-1,CSASSGRTYEQYF
TRBJ2-5,TRBV12-3/TRBV12-4,CASRFGLAGVRGQETQYF
TRBJ2-3,TRBV4-1,CASSQDELGFSGADTQYF
TRBJ1-6,TRBV27,CASSRGVLDRGGNSPLHF
TRBJ2-3,TRBV4-3,CASSYLLAGQSDTQYF
TRBJ1-6,TRBV5-4,CASSGQGGSYNSPLHF
TRBJ2-1,TRBV11-2,CASSLRLAGVSYNEQFF
TRBJ2-7,TRBV27,CATSQGPSRYEQYF
TRBJ2-2,TRBV4-3,CASSQTTGYTGELFF
TRBJ2-1,TRBV29-1,CSVEEGFYRQGIHEQFF
TRBJ2-2,TRBV5-1,CASSLVQGVAGELFF
TRBJ1-2,TRBV6-1,CASGTQGGSYGYTF